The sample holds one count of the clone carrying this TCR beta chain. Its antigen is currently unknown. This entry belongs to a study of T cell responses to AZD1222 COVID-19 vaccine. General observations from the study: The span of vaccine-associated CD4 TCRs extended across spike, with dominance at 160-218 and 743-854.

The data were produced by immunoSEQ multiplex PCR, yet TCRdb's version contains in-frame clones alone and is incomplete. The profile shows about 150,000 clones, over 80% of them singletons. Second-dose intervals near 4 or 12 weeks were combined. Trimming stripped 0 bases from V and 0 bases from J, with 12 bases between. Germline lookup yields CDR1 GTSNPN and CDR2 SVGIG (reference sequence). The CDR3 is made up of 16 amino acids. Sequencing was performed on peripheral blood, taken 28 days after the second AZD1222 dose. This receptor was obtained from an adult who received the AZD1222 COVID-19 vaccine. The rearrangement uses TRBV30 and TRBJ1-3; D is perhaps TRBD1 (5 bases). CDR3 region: CAWSVGREYSGNTIYF. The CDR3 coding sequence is TGTGCCTGGAGTGTAGGCAGGGAGTACTCTGGAAACACCATATATTTT.